The 17 T cell receptor beta chains in this list originate from one sample, sequenced in a study of PD-1 blockade in mismatch repair-deficient tumors. Libraries were prepared by immunoSEQ multiplex PCR; TCRdb keeps only in-frame clonotypes and omits some of them. The sample consists of around 51,000 clones, 81% of them appearing once. Source: peripheral blood, taken roughly 19 weeks after starting pembrolizumab. The receptors were gathered from an adult with mismatch repair-deficient cancer.

Comment on this clone: This sample includes further DNA sequences coding for the same CDR3. This chain joins TRBV7-8 and TRBJ1-2; D is ambiguous. This CDR3 is built from 13 residues. Germline CDR1 is SGHVS and CDR2 is FQNEAQ. V was shortened by 0 bases and J by 0 bases, with 2 bases between the two germline ends. For the CDR3, the DNA is TGTGCCAGCAGCTTAGCGCCTAACTATGGCTACACCTTC. Its protein product is CASSLAPNYGYTF.

The genes are TRBV7-8 and TRBJ1-2, with a weak D call TRBD1 (5 bases). Germline-derived CDR1 and CDR2 are SGHVS and FQNEAQ. The ends were cut back, 4 bases at V and 3 bases at J, with 21 bases in the middle. This CDR3 spans 17 amino acids. The CDR3 is CASSSRGRVLADYGYTF. DNA for the CDR3: TGTGCCAGCAGCTCCCGGGGCAGGGTCCTAGCTGACTATGGCTACACCTTC.

This clone was detected once. The chain carries TRBV30 and TRBJ2-7; 9 positions agree with TRBD1. Trimming removed 2 bases from V and 6 bases from J; junction bases left unmatched: 20. The germline gives CDR1 GTSNPN, CDR2 SVGIG (reference sequence). The CDR3 loop spans 18 amino acids. CDR3 protein: CAWSTDSGTGILLSEQYF. In DNA, the CDR3 is TGTGCCTGGAGTACAGATTCCGGGACAGGGATCTTACTAAGCGAGCAGTACTTC.

The chain has TRBV6-5 and TRBJ2-7; D perhaps matches TRBD2 (5 bases). The CDR3 contains 14 residues. Trimming took off 4 bases at V and 2 bases at J, with 12 bases between the two ends. CDR1 is MNHEY and CDR2 is SVGAGI in the germline V gene. DNA of the CDR3: TGTGCCAGCAGTTTGAGCGGCTATACCTACGAGCAGTACTTC. Its translation: CASSLSGYTYEQYF.

This chain links TRBV29-1 with TRBJ1-3; the D is unclear. The germline V gene has CDR1 SQVTM and CDR2 ANQGSEA. The germline V and J ends were trimmed by 0 bases and 2 bases, with 14 bases remaining between them. This CDR3 is 16 amino acids long. CDR3 loop: CSVEDRAGYTGNTIYF. The CDR3 nucleotides read TGCAGCGTTGAAGATCGAGCAGGCTATACTGGAAACACCATATATTTT.

The chain employs TRBV7-9 and TRBJ2-7; D remains unclear. The V end was cut by 5 bases, the J end by 2 bases, with 13 bases between. The CDR3 spans 14 residues. CDR1 and CDR2 (germline): SEHNR, FQNEAQ (reference sequence). The DNA for the CDR3 is TGTGCCAGCAGCCCCCGGGCCCCTGCCTACGAGCAGTACTTC. Its protein is CASSPRAPAYEQYF.

This clone was picked up a small number of times. V usage is TRBV19 and J usage is TRBJ1-1; 7 nucleotides align to TRBD1. Germline V lookup: CDR1 LNHDA, CDR2 SQIVND (reference sequence). The CDR3 loop spans 14 amino acids. Trimming took 4 bases from V and 4 from J; bases not matched to a gene: 6. The CDR3 region has the DNA TGTGCCAGTAGTACAGGGGGGGGGAGCACTGAAGCTTTCTTT. Translation gives CASSTGGGSTEAFF.

The rearrangement links TRBV6-1 to TRBJ1-2; 7 bases align to TRBD1. The CDR3 sequence is 14 residues long. Looked up from germline, CDR1 is MNHNS and CDR2 is SASEGT. With V trimmed by 4 bases and J by 3 bases, 5 bases remained unmatched. CDR3 bases: TGTGCCAGCAGTGCGCAGGGGGAATACTATGGCTACACCTTC. Its translation: CASSAQGEYYGYTF.

V and J are TRBV2 and TRBJ2-3; unclear D gene. V lost 8 bases, J lost 3 bases, and 6 bases lay in between. Germline values: CDR1 SNHLY, CDR2 FYNNEI. The CDR3 length is 11 residues. CDR3 sequence: CASSITDTQYF. DNA of the CDR3: TGTGCCAGCTCCATTACAGATACGCAGTATTTT. Full variable domain (rest looked up from reference TRBV2 and TRBJ2-3): EPEVTQTPSHQVTQMGQEVILRCVPISNHLYFYWYRQILGQKVEFLVSFYNNEISEKSEIFDDQFSVERPDGSNFTLKIRSTKLEDSAMYFCASSITDTQYFGPGTRLTVL.

J is TRBJ1-2 and V is TRBV7-9; unclear D gene. Trimming shortened V by 1 base and J by 6 bases, and 6 bases separated the two germline ends. Germline V CDR1 and CDR2: SEHNR, FQNEAQ (reference sequence). The CDR3 has 12 amino acids. CDR3 in DNA: TGTGCCAGCAGCTTAGGGGTCAATGGCTACACCTTC. It yields the protein CASSLGVNGYTF.

The chain joins TRBV10-3 to TRBJ2-1; 8 positions match TRBD1. CDR1 is ENHRY, CDR2 SYGVKD, per germline. Losses at the gene ends were 6 bases for V and 0 bases for J; bases not matched to a gene: 7. The CDR3 runs to 16 residues. The CDR3 sequence: CAIRGSGGFSYNEQFF. Here the CDR3 DNA reads TGTGCCATCAGGGGGTCAGGGGGCTTCTCCTACAATGAGCAGTTCTTC.

The rearrangement links TRBV5-6 to TRBJ2-5; no firm D call. The length of the CDR3 is 11 residues. The V and J ends lost 4 bases and 3 bases respectively, with 4 bases between them. Germline CDR1 is SGHDT and CDR2 is YYEEEE. The chain's CDR3 is CASSIKETQYF. CDR3 sequence (DNA): TGTGCCAGCAGCATTAAAGAGACCCAGTACTTC.

On this clone itself: Germline is not matched at one junction end, which may reflect a read error. The chain is built from TRBV6-5 and TRBJ2-2; 8 bases agree with TRBD2. Germline V lookup: CDR1 MNHEY, CDR2 SVGAGI. The CDR3 totals 15 residues. As DNA, the CDR3 is TGTGCCAGCCCCTCGGGAGGGGCACCGCACCGGGGAGCTGTTTTT. Translating gives CASPSGGAPHRGAVF.

V and J are TRBV5-6 and TRBJ2-5; D not certain. V lost 1 base and J lost 1, with 11 bases in between. The CDR3 is 15 amino acids. Germline V lookup: CDR1 SGHDT, CDR2 YYEEEE. The CDR3 loop reads CASSLLLSLQETQYF. CDR3 in DNA: TGTGCCAGCAGCTTGCTCTTGAGCCTCCAAGAGACCCAGTACTTC.

J is TRBJ2-2 and V is TRBV7-9, with D perhaps TRBD1 (5 bases). Looked up from germline, CDR1 is SEHNR and CDR2 is FQNEAQ (reference sequence). V was trimmed by 5 bases and J by 6 bases, leaving 10 bases between them. The CDR3 sequence is 13 residues long. CDR3 loop: CASSLGAPGELFF. In DNA, the CDR3 is TGTGCCAGCAGCCTAGGGGCCCCCGGGGAGCTGTTTTTT.

V is TRBV10-3 and J is TRBJ2-2; the D gene is possibly TRBD2 (6 bases). The CDR3 has 15 residues. V gave up 10 bases and J gave up 4 bases, with 19 bases separating them. CDR1 is ENHRY and CDR2 is SYGVKD in the germline V gene. The CDR3 nucleotides are TGTGCCACCGCGGGGTTAAGCCCGTTCACCGGGGAGCTGTTTTTT. This codes for CATAGLSPFTGELFF.

This clone is deemed large (0.1 to 1%). V gene TRBV6-4 combines with J gene TRBJ1-1; unclear D gene. Germline CDR1 is MRHNA and CDR2 is SNTAGT. This CDR3 is 13 amino acids long. The V and J ends lost 0 bases and 5 bases respectively, with 7 bases between them. CDR3 loop: CASSDSSLTEAFF. The DNA of the CDR3 is TGTGCCAGCAGTGACTCGAGCCTAACTGAAGCTTTCTTT.